The source of this T cell receptor beta chain is a study of blood T cell repertoires in COVID-19. Study background: T cells, B-cell-depleted T cells, or PBMCs provided the cDNA or gDNA that served as material.

Those enrolled in Seattle joined during active infection and were followed longitudinally afterward. Methods used by the authors: Amplification with reference gene primers provided the estimates of nucleated cell counts. Repertoires were generated with immunoSEQ multiplex PCR, while TCRdb's copy carries only in-frame clones and drops some. Clone size and the V and J calls come from that table; the DNA yielded D and trimming. The sample shows roughly 340,000 clones, 89% of them seen only once. The CDR3 has 15 amino acids. Trimming cost V 4 bases and J 6 bases, with 15 bases left between them. The V gene's germline CDR1 is SGHVS and CDR2 FQNEAQ.

The sample was peripheral blood. The chain joins TRBV7-8 to TRBJ2-2; D is undetermined. The receptor was isolated from a woman between 25 and 40 years old with COVID-19, enrolled during active disease. In DNA form, the CDR3 reads TGTGCCAGCAGCTCACCGTTAGCCGTGTCCGGGGAGCTGTTTTTT. Protein sequence: CASSSPLAVSGELFF. The whole variable domain, remainder taken from reference TRBV7-8 and TRBJ2-2, is GAGVSQSPRYKVAKRGQDVALRCDPISGHVSLFWYQQALGQGPEFLTYFQNEAQLDKSGLPSDRFFAERPEGSVSTLKIQRTQQEDSAVYLCASSSPLAVSGELFFGEGSRLTVL.